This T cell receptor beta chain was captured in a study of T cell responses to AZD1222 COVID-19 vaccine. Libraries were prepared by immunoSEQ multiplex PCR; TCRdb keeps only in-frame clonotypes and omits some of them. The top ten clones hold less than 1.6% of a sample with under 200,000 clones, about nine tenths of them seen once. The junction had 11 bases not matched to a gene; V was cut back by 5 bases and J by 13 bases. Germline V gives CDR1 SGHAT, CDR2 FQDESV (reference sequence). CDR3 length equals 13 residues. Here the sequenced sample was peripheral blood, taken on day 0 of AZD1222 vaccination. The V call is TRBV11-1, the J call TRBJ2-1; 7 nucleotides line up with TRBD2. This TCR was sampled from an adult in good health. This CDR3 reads CASSLLAAGDQFF. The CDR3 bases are TGTGCCAGCAGCCTATTAGCGGCGGGGGATCAGTTCTTC.